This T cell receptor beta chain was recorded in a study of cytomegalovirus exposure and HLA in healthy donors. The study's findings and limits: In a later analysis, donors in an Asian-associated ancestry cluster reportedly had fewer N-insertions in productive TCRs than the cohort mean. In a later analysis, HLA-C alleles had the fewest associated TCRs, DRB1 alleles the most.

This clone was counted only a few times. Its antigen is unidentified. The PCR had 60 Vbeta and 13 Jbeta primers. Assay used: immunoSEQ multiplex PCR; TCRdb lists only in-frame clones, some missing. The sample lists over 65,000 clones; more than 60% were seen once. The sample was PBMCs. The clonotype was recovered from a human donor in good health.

CDR3 amino acids: CASSLGTIIAEQYF. CDR3 bases: TGTGCCAGCAGCTTAGGGACAATCATAGCCGAGCAGTACTTC. The chain joins TRBV7-2 to TRBJ2-7, with a tentative D call TRBD1 (5 bases). V dropped 1 base and J dropped 6 bases, with 13 bases sitting between them. Looked up from germline, CDR1 is SGHTA and CDR2 is FQGNSA. There are 14 residues in the CDR3.